Listed here are 20 T cell receptor beta chains from one sample, sequenced in a study of memory CD4+ T cells and cytomegalovirus serostatus. The assay was immunoSEQ multiplex PCR, and TCRdb's table has in-frame clones only and misses some. The sample lists roughly 40,000 clones; around 78% were seen once. Single viable CD3+CD4+CD8-CD45RO+ cells were sorted as the memory CD4+ T cells. The sample comprised memory CD4+ T cells from blood. The receptors stem from an adult in good health and CMV-seronegative.

V and J are TRBV2 and TRBJ1-5; no reliable D call. CDR3 length: 11 residues. Per germline, CDR1 SNHLY and CDR2 FYNNEI. V was cut by 6 bases and J by 5 bases, with 5 bases left in between. CDR3 sequence: CASSVDQPQHF. CDR3 bases: TGTGCCAGCAGCGTGGATCAGCCCCAGCATTTT.

This clone was detected only a few times. V usage is TRBV7-8 and J usage is TRBJ2-3; 8 positions match TRBD1. CDR1 and CDR2 (germline): SGHVS, FQNEAQ. The CDR3 sequence is 16 residues long. With 4 bases clipped from V and 1 base from J, the junction kept 7 bases outside the gene matches. The CDR3, as DNA: TGTGCCAGCAGCTCCCAATCGGGACAGGGCACAGATACGCAGTATTTT. Its translation is CASSSQSGQGTDTQYF.

The CDR3 is CASSLTGGFNEKLFF. The CDR3 DNA reads as TGCGCCAGCAGCTTGACAGGGGGCTTTAATGAAAAACTGTTTTTT. The chain employs TRBV5-1 and TRBJ1-4; 9 nucleotides agree with TRBD1. This CDR3 region has 15 residues. Germline CDR1 and CDR2: SGHRS and YFSETQ. V lost 1 base and J lost 4; bases outside the gene matches: 2.

This clone came up once. DNA of the CDR3: TGTGCCAGCAGCTTAGTGTCGGGCCAGGGGGGTGGCTACACCTTC. Encoded protein: CASSLVSGQGGGYTF. The V and J genes are TRBV11-2 and TRBJ1-2; TRBD1 matches 7 bases. CDR3 length: 15 amino acids. V lost 1 base and J lost 7; bases outside the gene matches: 9. Germline values: CDR1 SGHAT, CDR2 FQNNGV.

The chain is built from TRBV7-3 and TRBJ1-2; 8 bases match TRBD1. In germline, CDR1 is SGHTA, CDR2 FQGTGA. The CDR3 sequence is 15 residues long. J was trimmed by 8 bases and V by 5 bases; bases with no gene match: 13. The CDR3 loop is CASSPGTGGRGGYTF. The CDR3 DNA reads TGTGCCAGCAGCCCGGGTACAGGGGGTCGTGGCGGCTACACCTTC.

The chain links TRBV9 to TRBJ2-1; 9 bases are shared with TRBD2. This CDR3 spans 16 amino acids. The junction had 16 bases not matched to a gene; V was cut back by 6 bases and J by 9 bases. Per germline, CDR1 SGDLS and CDR2 YYNGEE. Written as DNA, the CDR3 is TGTGCCAGCACCCGTAGTGCGCTAGCGGGGAGGGGTGAGCAGTTCTTC. Its protein product is CASTRSALAGRGEQFF. The whole variable domain, remainder taken from reference TRBV9 and TRBJ2-1, is DSGVTQTPKHLITATGQRVTLRCSPRSGDLSVYWYQQSLDQGLQFLIQYYNGEERAKGNILERFSAQQFPDLHSELNLSSLELGDSALYFCASTRSALAGRGEQFFGPGTRLTVL.

This chain links TRBV30 with TRBJ1-2; 9 bases map to TRBD1. V shed 3 bases and J 7 bases; nucleotides not matched to a gene: 12. The CDR3 is made up of 15 amino acids. Germline CDR1 and CDR2: GTSNPN and SVGIG (reference sequence). CDR3 DNA: TGTGCCTGGAGCCCCGGGACAGGGTCTTTGAGTGGCTACACCTTC. Translation: CAWSPGTGSLSGYTF.

This chain uses TRBV10-3 with TRBJ2-6, with D possibly TRBD1 on 6 matching bases. The germline CDR1 and CDR2 sequences are ENHRY and SYGVKD. The CDR3 runs 16 residues. The V end was cut by 11 bases, the J end by 0 bases, with 17 bases between. CDR3 bases: TGTGCCGCCGGACAGCCCATCCGCTCTGGGGCCAACGTCCTGACTTTC. Translation gives CAAGQPIRSGANVLTF.

This clone has a handful of counts. The CDR3, as DNA: TGTGCCAGCAGCTTAGCTAGCGGGGGAGACAATGAGCAGTTCTTC. Its translation: CASSLASGGDNEQFF. The V and J genes are TRBV11-2 and TRBJ2-1; 10 nucleotides align to TRBD2. The V gene end was trimmed by 1 base and the J gene end by 5 bases; junction bases not matched to a gene: 2. This CDR3 has 15 residues. CDR1 and CDR2 (germline): SGHAT, FQNNGV.

The chain links TRBV11-3 to TRBJ2-3; 10 nucleotides align to TRBD2. The germline V gene encodes CDR1 SGHNT and CDR2 YENEEA. CDR3 size: 16 residues. With V trimmed by 3 bases and J by 3 bases, 6 bases remained unmatched. For the CDR3, the DNA is TGTGCCAGCAGCTTTACTAGCGGGGCAGGGACAGATACGCAGTATTTT. Protein: CASSFTSGAGTDTQYF.

The chain combines TRBV7-6 with TRBJ2-2; 10 bases are a match to TRBD2. Per germline, CDR1 SGHVS and CDR2 FNYEAQ. This CDR3 contains 17 residues. Trimming cost V 2 bases and J 2 bases; bases outside gene matches: 5. The CDR3 here is CASSLLASGGNTGELFF. The CDR3 nucleotides are TGTGCCAGCAGCTTACTAGCTAGCGGGGGCAACACCGGGGAGCTGTTTTTT.

This chain uses TRBV5-4 with TRBJ1-1, with D possibly being TRBD1 (5 bases). V lost 0 bases, J lost 4 bases, and 7 bases lay in between. CDR1 and CDR2 (germline): SGHNT, YYREEE (reference sequence). The CDR3 length is 13 residues. DNA of the CDR3: TGTGCCAGCAGCTTGGAGGGACGCACTGAAGCTTTCTTT. Translating it yields CASSLEGRTEAFF.

The V call is TRBV2, the J call TRBJ1-2; D is unresolved. The V and J ends lost 5 bases and 1 base respectively, with 11 bases between them. The CDR3 covers 14 residues. Germline values: CDR1 SNHLY, CDR2 FYNNEI. This CDR3 is CASSPTASNYGYTF. The CDR3, as DNA: TGTGCCAGCAGTCCCACAGCAAGTAACTATGGCTACACCTTC.

V is TRBV5-1 and J is TRBJ2-4, with 7 bases lining up with TRBD2. Germline V CDR1 and CDR2: SGHRS, YFSETQ. This CDR3 is built from 14 residues. V lost 5 bases, J lost 8 bases, and 10 bases stayed unmatched. CDR3 region: CASSMGRGWDIQYF. CDR3 nucleotides: TGCGCCAGCAGTATGGGGAGGGGTTGGGACATTCAGTACTTC.

The rearrangement joins TRBV5-5 to TRBJ1-5; D gene uncertain. From germline, CDR1 is SGHKS and CDR2 YYEKEE (reference sequence). This CDR3 is 15 amino acids long. V dropped 0 bases and J dropped 0 bases, with 7 bases sitting between them. CDR3 coding DNA: TGTGCCAGCAGCTTGGTTCGGGATAGCAATCAGCCCCAGCATTTT. Its translation: CASSLVRDSNQPQHF.

The rearrangement links TRBV15 to TRBJ1-5; D is ambiguous. V gave up 3 bases and J gave up 6 bases, with 12 bases separating them. Germline CDR1 LNHNV, CDR2 YYDKDF (reference sequence). The CDR3 consists of 14 residues. This chain's CDR3 is CATSSPSNVQPQHF. The CDR3 DNA follows: TGTGCCACCAGCAGTCCCAGCAACGTTCAGCCCCAGCATTTT.

The V gene is TRBV19, the J gene TRBJ2-3; tentatively, D is TRBD1 (6 bases). Germline-derived CDR1 and CDR2 are LNHDA and SQIVND (reference sequence). Between the trimmed V and J ends, which lost 9 bases and 1 base, there was a span of 14 bases. The CDR3 totals 14 residues. The CDR3 loop is CASSSRTGTDTQYF. The CDR3 region has the DNA TGTGCCAGCTCTTCCAGGACAGGCACAGATACGCAGTATTTT. The full variable domain, its missing parts supplied by reference TRBV19 and TRBJ2-3, is DGGITQSPKYLFRKEGQNVTLSCEQNLNHDAMYWYRQDPGQGLRLIYYSQIVNDFQKGDIAEGYSVSREKKESFPLTVTSAQKNPTAFYLCASSSRTGTDTQYFGPGTRLTVL.

In this sample, this clone turned up once. Written as DNA, the CDR3 is TGTGCCAGCAGCTTGCGTTATAGCGGCTACAATGAGCAGTTCTTC. This encodes CASSLRYSGYNEQFF. The chain couples TRBV5-8 to TRBJ2-1; D is perhaps TRBD2 (6 bases). Per the germline V gene, CDR1 is SGHTS and CDR2 is YDEGEE. CDR3 length equals 15 residues. V lost 1 base, J lost 3 bases, and 11 bases lay in between.

The V and J genes are TRBV5-1 and TRBJ1-4; TRBD1 aligns across 8 bases. There are 14 residues in the CDR3. Trimming at V came to 0 bases and at J to 7 bases, leaving 2 bases not matched to a gene. From germline, CDR1 is SGHRS and CDR2 YFSETQ. CDR3 DNA: TGCGCCAGCAGCTTGGACAGGGGGTTTGAAAAACTGTTTTTT. Encoded protein: CASSLDRGFEKLFF.

DNA of the CDR3: TGTGCCAGCAGCTTAGGACAGGGAAACTATGGCTACACCTTC. Its protein is CASSLGQGNYGYTF. This chain connects TRBV11-2 to TRBJ1-2, with 7 bases lining up with TRBD1. J gave up 2 bases and V 1 base, and 1 base lay outside the gene matches. The length of the CDR3 is 14 residues. Germline-derived CDR1 and CDR2 are SGHAT and FQNNGV.